These 10 T cell receptor beta chains were all obtained from the same sample, sequenced in a study of CD8 T cells in ankylosing spondylitis (dated by TCRdb to 2016 to 2017). Broad study findings and their caveats: A TCR beta motif made up of several highly homologous amino acid variants appeared to be characteristic of blood from ankylosing spondylitis patients.

These receptors have no known antigen. Library construction relied on 5' RACE. Instrument on record: Illumina HiSeq 2500. Through fastp at Q25 and MiXCR, TCRdb rebuilt clones from the public reads, retaining in-frame beta chains. Rows are combined by CDR3 protein, so each entry shows the most common genes and DNA. This sample gives some 200,000 distinct CDR3 sequences in total; 6% to 8.5% of them show up just once. The ten top clones hold approximately 15% of the sample. The sample comprised blood, either unsorted or a sorted T cell fraction (not recorded which). These receptors were obtained from a male donor with ankylosing spondylitis.

This clonotype was recorded at least ten times. V is TRBV5-6 and J is TRBJ2-5, with D tentatively TRBD1 or TRBD2 (5 bases each). CDR1 and CDR2 (germline): SGHDT, YYEEEE. Trimming took 1 base from V and 3 from J, leaving 16 bases between them. CDR3 length: 16 amino acids. The CDR3 loop reads CASSLQIRDDKETQYF. The CDR3, as DNA: TGTGCCAGCAGCTTGCAAATTAGGGACGACAAAGAGACCCAGTACTTC.

Points on this clonotype: A much larger clone is a single base away; this may be a read error. The genes are TRBV4-2 and TRBJ2-1; 8 bases are a match to TRBD1. Germline loops: CDR1 LGHNA, CDR2 YNFKEQ. The CDR3 has 16 residues. The CDR3 loop reads CASSQSDRAVYSEQFF. The CDR3 bases are TGTGCCAGCAGCCAGTCGGACAGGGCGGTATACAGTGAGCAGTTCTTC.

This clonotype was recorded many times. The rearrangement links TRBV6-2 or TRBV6-3 to TRBJ2-7; D perhaps matches TRBD2 (6 bases). V was pared by 2 bases and J by 0 bases, with 8 bases between. This CDR3 is built from 14 residues. CDR1 is MNHEY, CDR2 SVGEGT, per germline. The CDR3 nucleotides read TGTGCCAGCAGTTACGAGACTAGCTCCTACGAGCAGTACTTC. Its translation is CASSYETSSYEQYF.

V gene TRBV27 combines with J gene TRBJ2-7; D might be TRBD2 (5 bases). The V end lost 5 bases, the J end lost 3 bases, and 11 bases lay between the germline ends. Germline CDR1 and CDR2: MNHEY and SMNVEV (reference sequence). CDR3 size: 13 residues. The CDR3 loop is CASSSGHLYEQYF. The CDR3 DNA reads as TGTGCCAGCAGTAGCGGTCACCTCTACGAGCAGTACTTC.

At least ten counts were recorded for this clonotype. This chain connects TRBV29-1 to TRBJ2-7; D unresolved. Between the trimmed V and J ends, which lost 4 bases and 3 bases, there was a span of 7 bases. CDR1 SQVTM and CDR2 ANQGSEA come from the germline V gene. The CDR3 contains 11 residues. CDR3 residues: CSVVAFYEQYF. The CDR3, as DNA: TGCAGCGTTGTAGCTTTCTACGAGCAGTACTTC.

The sample holds many counts of this clonotype. The chain is built from TRBV15 and TRBJ2-7; D possibly corresponds to TRBD2 (5 bases). Trimming took 5 bases from V and 5 from J, leaving 16 bases between them. The CDR3 has 14 residues. The germline V gene encodes CDR1 LNHNV and CDR2 YYDKDF (reference sequence). CDR3 amino acids: CATSFPPRTDEQYF. The DNA for the CDR3 is TGTGCCACCAGCTTTCCACCTAGGACTGACGAGCAGTACTTC.

A few counts support this clonotype. This chain links TRBV4-2 with TRBJ2-7, with 10 bases identical to TRBD2. J lost 3 bases, V lost 0 bases, and 5 bases had no gene match. CDR1 is LGHNA, CDR2 YNFKEQ, per germline. The CDR3 loop spans 16 amino acids. In DNA, the CDR3 is TGTGCCAGCAGCCAAGAACTTAGCGGGGGGAACTACGAGCAGTACTTC. It codes for CASSQELSGGNYEQYF.

At least ten counts were recorded for this clonotype. The CDR3 loop is CSARDSAWNEQFF. The CDR3 DNA is TGCAGTGCTAGAGATTCAGCTTGGAATGAGCAGTTCTTC. V gene TRBV20-1 combines with J gene TRBJ2-1; D is undetermined. V was shortened by 0 bases and J by 7 bases, with 10 bases between the two germline ends. Germline CDR1 reads DFQATT; CDR2 reads SNEGSKA (reference sequence). The CDR3 totals 13 residues.

This clonotype appeared many times. The CDR3 nucleotides are TGTGCCAGCAGCCTCGGGACAGGGGGACGAAATCAGCCCCAGCATTTT. Protein sequence: CASSLGTGGRNQPQHF. This rearrangement joins TRBV7-9 to TRBJ1-5, with 11 bases lining up with TRBD1. CDR1 and CDR2 from the germline V gene are SEHNR and FQNEAQ (reference sequence). This CDR3 contains 16 residues. V was pared by 5 bases and J by 4 bases, with 7 bases of the junction left unmatched.

In this sample, this clonotype turned up many times. The chain recombines TRBV7-9 with TRBJ2-1, with 8 positions matching TRBD2. Germline CDR1 reads SEHNR; CDR2 reads FQNEAQ (reference sequence). V gave up 3 bases and J gave up 7 bases; unmatched junction bases: 8. The length of the CDR3 is 15 residues. As DNA, the CDR3 is TGTGCCAGCAGCTTTGGGACTAGTAGTGGGAATGAGCAGTTCTTC. Its translation: CASSFGTSSGNEQFF.